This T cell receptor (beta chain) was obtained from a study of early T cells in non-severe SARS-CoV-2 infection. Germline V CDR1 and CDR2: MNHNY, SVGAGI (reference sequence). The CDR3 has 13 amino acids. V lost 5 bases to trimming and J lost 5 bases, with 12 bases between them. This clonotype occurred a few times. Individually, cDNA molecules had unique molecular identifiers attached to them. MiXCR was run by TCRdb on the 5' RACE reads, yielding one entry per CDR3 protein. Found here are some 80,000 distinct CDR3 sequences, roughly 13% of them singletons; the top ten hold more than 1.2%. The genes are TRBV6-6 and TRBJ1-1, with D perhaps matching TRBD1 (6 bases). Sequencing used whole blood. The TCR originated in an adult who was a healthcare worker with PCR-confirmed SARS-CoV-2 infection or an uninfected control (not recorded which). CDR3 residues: CASSRTEGTEAFF. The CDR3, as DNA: TGTGCCAGCAGTAGGACAGAAGGGACTGAAGCTTTCTTT.